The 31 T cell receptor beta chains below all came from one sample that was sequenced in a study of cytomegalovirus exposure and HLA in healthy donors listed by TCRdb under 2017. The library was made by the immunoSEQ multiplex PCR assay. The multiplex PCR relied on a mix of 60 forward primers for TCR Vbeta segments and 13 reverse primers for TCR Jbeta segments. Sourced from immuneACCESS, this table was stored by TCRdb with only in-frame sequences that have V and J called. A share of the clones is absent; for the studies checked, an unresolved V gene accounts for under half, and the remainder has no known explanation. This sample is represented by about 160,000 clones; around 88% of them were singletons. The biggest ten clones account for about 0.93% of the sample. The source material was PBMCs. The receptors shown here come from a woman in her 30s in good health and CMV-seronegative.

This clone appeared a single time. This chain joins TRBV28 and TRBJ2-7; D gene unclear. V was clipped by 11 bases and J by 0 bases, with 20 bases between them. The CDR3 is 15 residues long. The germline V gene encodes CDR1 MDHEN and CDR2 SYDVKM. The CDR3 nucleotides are TGTGCCTCCCTTGGAATGACAACGAGCTCCTACGAGCAGTACTTC. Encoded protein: CASLGMTTSSYEQYF.

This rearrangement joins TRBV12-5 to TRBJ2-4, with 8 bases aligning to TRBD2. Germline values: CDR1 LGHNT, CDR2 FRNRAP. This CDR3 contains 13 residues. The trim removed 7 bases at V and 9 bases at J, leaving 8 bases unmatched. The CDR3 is CASALAGRGIQYF. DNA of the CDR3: TGTGCTAGTGCCTTAGCGGGGCGGGGCATTCAGTACTTC.

This CDR3 reads CASSFRGTGSTEAFF. Written as DNA, the CDR3 is TGTGCCAGCAGTTTTAGGGGGACGGGGAGCACTGAAGCTTTCTTT. The chain couples TRBV27 to TRBJ1-1, with D maybe TRBD1 (6 bases). The V gene's germline CDR1 is MNHEY and CDR2 SMNVEV (reference sequence). The V end was cut by 3 bases, the J end by 4 bases, with 15 bases between. There are 15 residues in the CDR3.

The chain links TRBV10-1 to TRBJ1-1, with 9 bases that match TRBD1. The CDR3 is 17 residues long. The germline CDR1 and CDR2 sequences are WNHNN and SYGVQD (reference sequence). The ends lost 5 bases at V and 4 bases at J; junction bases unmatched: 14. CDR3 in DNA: TGCGCCAGCAGTTCTGTCCCGGGACAGGGTCCGGGCACTGAAGCTTTCTTT. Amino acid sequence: CASSSVPGQGPGTEAFF.

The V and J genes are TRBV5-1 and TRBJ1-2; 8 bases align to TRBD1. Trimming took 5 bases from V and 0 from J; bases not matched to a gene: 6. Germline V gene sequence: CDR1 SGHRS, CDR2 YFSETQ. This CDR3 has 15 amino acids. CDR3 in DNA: TGCGCCAGCAGACAACAGGGGGTCACTAACTATGGCTACACCTTC. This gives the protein CASRQQGVTNYGYTF.

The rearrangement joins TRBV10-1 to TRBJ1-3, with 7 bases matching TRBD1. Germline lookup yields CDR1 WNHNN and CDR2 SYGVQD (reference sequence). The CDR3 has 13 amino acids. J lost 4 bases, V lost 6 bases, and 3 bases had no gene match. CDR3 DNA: TGCGCCAGCAGCCGGGACAGCGGAAACACCATATATTTT. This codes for CASSRDSGNTIYF.

CDR3 amino acids: CASSELFTGRSSYNEQFF. As DNA, the CDR3 is TGCGCCAGTTCGGAATTATTTACCGGCCGGAGCTCCTACAATGAGCAGTTCTTC. The chain has TRBV5-1 and TRBJ2-1; no clear D. Germline V gene lookup returns CDR1 SGHRS and CDR2 YFSETQ. The CDR3 is 18 amino acids. V was pared by 8 bases and J by 0 bases, with 24 bases between.

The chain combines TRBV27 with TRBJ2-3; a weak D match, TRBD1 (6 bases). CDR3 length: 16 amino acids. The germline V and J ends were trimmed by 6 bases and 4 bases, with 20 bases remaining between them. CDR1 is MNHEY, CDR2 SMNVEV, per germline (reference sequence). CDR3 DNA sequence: TGTGCCAGCAGAGAGGTAACAGGGCCAAAACCAGATACGCAGTATTTT. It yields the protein CASREVTGPKPDTQYF.

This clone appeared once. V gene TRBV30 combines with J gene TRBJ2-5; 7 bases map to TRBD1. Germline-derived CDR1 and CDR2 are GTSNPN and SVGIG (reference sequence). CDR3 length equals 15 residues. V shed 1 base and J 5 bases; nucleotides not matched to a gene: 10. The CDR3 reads CAWSGQGLAVETQYF. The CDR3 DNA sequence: TGTGCCTGGAGTGGACAGGGCCTGGCGGTGGAGACCCAGTACTTC.

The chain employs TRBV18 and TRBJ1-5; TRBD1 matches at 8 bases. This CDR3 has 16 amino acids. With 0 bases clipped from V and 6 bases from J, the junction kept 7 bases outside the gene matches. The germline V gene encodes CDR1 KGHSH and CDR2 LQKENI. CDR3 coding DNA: TGTGCCAGCTCACCACCGTATCAGGGGGCCTCTCAGCCCCAGCATTTT. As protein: CASSPPYQGASQPQHF.

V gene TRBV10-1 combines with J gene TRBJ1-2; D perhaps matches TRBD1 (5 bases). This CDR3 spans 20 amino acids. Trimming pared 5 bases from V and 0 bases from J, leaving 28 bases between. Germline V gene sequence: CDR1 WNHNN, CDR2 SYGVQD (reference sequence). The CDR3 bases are TGCGCCAGCAGTCCTCAACCCTGGCGCGACAGCACCTCTTCTAACTATGGCTACACCTTC. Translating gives CASSPQPWRDSTSSNYGYTF.

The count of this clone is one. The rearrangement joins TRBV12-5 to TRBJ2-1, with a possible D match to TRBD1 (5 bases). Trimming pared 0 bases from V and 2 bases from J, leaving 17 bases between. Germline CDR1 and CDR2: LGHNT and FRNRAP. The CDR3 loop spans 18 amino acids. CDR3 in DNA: TGTGCTAGTGGTTTGGTGGGTTGGGGCAGCAGTCCCTACAATGAGCAGTTCTTC. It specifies CASGLVGWGSSPYNEQFF. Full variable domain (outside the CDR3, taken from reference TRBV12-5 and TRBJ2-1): DARVTQTPRHKVTEMGQEVTMRCQPILGHNTVFWYRQTMMQGLELLAYFRNRAPLDDSGMPKDRFSAEMPDATLATLKIQPSEPRDSAVYFCASGLVGWGSSPYNEQFFGPGTRLTVL.

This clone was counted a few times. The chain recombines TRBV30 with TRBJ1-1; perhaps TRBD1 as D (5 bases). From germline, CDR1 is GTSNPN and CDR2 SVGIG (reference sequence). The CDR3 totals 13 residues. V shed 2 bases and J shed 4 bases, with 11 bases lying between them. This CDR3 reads CAWSSQGSTEAFF. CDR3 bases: TGTGCCTGGAGTTCTCAGGGTTCCACTGAAGCTTTCTTT.

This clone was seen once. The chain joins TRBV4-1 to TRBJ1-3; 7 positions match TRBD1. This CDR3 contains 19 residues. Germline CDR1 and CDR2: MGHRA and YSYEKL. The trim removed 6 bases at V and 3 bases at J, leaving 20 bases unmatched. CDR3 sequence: CASRPRFAGGRKDGNTIYF. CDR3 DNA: TGCGCCAGCAGGCCAAGATTTGCAGGGGGACGGAAGGATGGAAACACCATATATTTT.

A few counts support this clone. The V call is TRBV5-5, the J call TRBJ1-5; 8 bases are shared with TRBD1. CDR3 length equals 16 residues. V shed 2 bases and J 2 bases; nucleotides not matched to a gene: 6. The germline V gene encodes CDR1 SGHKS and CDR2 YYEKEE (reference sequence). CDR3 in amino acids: CASSFRGQSGNQPQHF. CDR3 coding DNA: TGTGCCAGCAGCTTCAGGGGGCAGTCTGGCAATCAGCCCCAGCATTTT.

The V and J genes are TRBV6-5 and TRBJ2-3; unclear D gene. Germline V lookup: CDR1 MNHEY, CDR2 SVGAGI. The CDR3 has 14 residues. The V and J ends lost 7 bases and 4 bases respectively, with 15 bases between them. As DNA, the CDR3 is TGTGCCAGCACCTCCTATGCCCGCCCAGATACGCAGTATTTT. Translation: CASTSYARPDTQYF.

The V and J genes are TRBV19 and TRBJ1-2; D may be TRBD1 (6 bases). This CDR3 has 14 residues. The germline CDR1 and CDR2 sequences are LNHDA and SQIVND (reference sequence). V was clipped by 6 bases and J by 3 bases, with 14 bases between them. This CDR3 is CASSSWTADYGYTF. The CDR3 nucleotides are TGTGCCAGTAGCTCCTGGACAGCCGACTATGGCTACACCTTC.

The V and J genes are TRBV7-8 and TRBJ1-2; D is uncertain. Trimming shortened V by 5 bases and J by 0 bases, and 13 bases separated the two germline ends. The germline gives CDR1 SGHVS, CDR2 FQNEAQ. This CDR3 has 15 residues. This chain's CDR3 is CASSQSRVANYGYTF. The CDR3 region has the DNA TGTGCCAGCAGCCAGAGCCGGGTCGCTAACTATGGCTACACCTTC.

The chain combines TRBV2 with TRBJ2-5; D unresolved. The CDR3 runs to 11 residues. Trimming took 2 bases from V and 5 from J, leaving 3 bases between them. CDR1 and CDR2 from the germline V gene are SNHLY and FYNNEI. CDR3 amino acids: CASSELETQYF. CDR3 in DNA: TGTGCCAGCAGTGAACTGGAGACCCAGTACTTC.

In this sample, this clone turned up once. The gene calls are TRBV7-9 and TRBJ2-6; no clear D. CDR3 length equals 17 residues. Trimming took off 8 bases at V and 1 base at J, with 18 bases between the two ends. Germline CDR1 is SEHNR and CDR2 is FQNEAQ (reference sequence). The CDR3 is CASVNRFAFSGANVLTF. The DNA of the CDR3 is TGTGCCAGCGTTAACCGGTTTGCTTTTTCTGGGGCCAACGTCCTGACTTTC.

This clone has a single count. In DNA form, the CDR3 reads TGTGCCAGTAGTACGATTGTGGGGGCAAATCAGCCCCAGCATTTT. Amino acid sequence: CASSTIVGANQPQHF. The chain carries TRBV19 and TRBJ1-5; possibly TRBD1 for D (6 bases). Germline V gene lookup returns CDR1 LNHDA and CDR2 SQIVND (reference sequence). The CDR3 loop spans 15 amino acids. V shed 4 bases and J shed 4 bases, with 14 bases lying between them. The full variable domain, in which reference TRBV19 and TRBJ1-5 provide the parts outside the CDR3, is DGGITQSPKYLFRKEGQNVTLSCEQNLNHDAMYWYRQDPGQGLRLIYYSQIVNDFQKGDIAEGYSVSREKKESFPLTVTSAQKNPTAFYLCASSTIVGANQPQHFGDGTRLSIL.

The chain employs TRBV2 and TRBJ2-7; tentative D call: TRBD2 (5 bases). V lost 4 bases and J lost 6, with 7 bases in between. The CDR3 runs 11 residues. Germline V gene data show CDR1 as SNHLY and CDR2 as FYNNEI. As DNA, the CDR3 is TGTGCCAGCAGTGGAGGGTTCGAGCAGTACTTC. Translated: CASSGGFEQYF. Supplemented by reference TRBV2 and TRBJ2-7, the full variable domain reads EPEVTQTPSHQVTQMGQEVILRCVPISNHLYFYWYRQILGQKVEFLVSFYNNEISEKSEIFDDQFSVERPDGSNFTLKIRSTKLEDSAMYFCASSGGFEQYFGPGTRLTVT.

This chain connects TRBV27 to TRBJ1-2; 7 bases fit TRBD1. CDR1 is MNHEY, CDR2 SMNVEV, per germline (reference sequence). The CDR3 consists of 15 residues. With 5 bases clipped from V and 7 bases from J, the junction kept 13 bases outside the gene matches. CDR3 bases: TGTGCCAGCAGTCCCGGACAGGTCTCCCTTCCTGGCTACACCTTC. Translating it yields CASSPGQVSLPGYTF.

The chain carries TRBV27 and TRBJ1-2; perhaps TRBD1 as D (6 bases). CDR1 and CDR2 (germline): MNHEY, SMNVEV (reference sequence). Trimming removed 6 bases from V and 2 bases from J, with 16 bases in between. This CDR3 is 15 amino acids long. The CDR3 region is CASRGASGTNYGYTF. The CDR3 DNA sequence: TGTGCCAGCAGAGGGGCCTCCGGGACAAACTATGGCTACACCTTC.

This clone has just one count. The CDR3: CASSFRTGKVQPQHF. The CDR3 coding sequence is TGTGCCAGCAGCTTCCGAACAGGGAAGGTTCAGCCCCAGCATTTT. This chain joins TRBV5-5 and TRBJ1-5; D is possibly TRBD1 (6 bases). The CDR3 is made up of 15 amino acids. The ends were cut back, 2 bases at V and 6 bases at J, with 15 bases in the middle. Germline V CDR1 and CDR2: SGHKS, YYEKEE (reference sequence).

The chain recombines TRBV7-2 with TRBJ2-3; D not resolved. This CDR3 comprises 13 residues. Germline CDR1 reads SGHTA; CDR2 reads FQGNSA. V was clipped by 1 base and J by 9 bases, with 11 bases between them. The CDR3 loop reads CASSLGGPSTQYF. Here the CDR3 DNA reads TGTGCCAGCAGCTTAGGAGGTCCAAGCACGCAGTATTTT.

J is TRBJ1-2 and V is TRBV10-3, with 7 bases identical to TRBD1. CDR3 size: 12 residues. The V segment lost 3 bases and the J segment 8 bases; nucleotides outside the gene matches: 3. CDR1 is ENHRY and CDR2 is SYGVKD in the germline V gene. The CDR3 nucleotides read TGTGCCATCAGTGAACCAGGGGGAGGCTACACCTTC. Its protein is CAISEPGGGYTF.

The chain's CDR3 is CATSRDRLAGYEQYF. The DNA of the CDR3 is TGTGCCACCAGCAGAGATCGGCTAGCGGGATACGAGCAGTACTTC. The chain combines TRBV15 with TRBJ2-7, with 9 positions matching TRBD2. CDR3 length equals 15 residues. The trim removed 0 bases at V and 4 bases at J, leaving 4 bases unmatched. The germline gives CDR1 LNHNV, CDR2 YYDKDF (reference sequence).

CDR3 nucleotides: TGCAGGGGGGGAGGCATATATTTT. Encoded protein: CRGGGIYF. The gene calls are TRBV20-1 and TRBJ2-3, with D perhaps matching TRBD1 (5 bases). Gene TRBJ1-3 matches the end of the DNA better, so the J call may be wrong. The germline V gene has CDR1 DFQATT and CDR2 SNEGSKA (reference sequence). The CDR3 contains 8 residues.

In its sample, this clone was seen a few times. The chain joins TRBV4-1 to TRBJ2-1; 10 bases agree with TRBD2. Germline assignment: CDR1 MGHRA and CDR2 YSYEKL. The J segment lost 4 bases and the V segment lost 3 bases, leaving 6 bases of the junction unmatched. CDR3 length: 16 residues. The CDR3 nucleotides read TGCGCCAGCAGCCAGGCCGGGACTAGCGTTTACAATGAGCAGTTCTTC. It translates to CASSQAGTSVYNEQFF.

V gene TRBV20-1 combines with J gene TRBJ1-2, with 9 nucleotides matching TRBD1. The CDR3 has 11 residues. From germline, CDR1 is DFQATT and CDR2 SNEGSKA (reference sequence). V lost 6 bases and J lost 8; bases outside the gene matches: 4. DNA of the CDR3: TGCAGTGCGGGGACAGGGTTGGGCTACACCTTC. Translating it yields CSAGTGLGYTF.